This T cell receptor (beta chain) is drawn from a study of blood T cell repertoires in COVID-19 (dated by TCRdb to about 2020). Describing the broader study: The collaborator samples originated in the United States, Italy and Spain and spanned the acute and convalescent phases of COVID-19. The repertoires were released in a freely available public database intended as a resource for research on the immune response to SARS-CoV-2. Samples were obtained from the ongoing ImmuneRACE study (first 160 participants) and from some 1,200 subjects provided by 6 global collaborators. Sample metadata almost always included a de-identified subject ID, COVID-19 status, age in years and sex. Where available, HLA class I and class II types were taken from metadata supplied by the sample provider and were not determined by assay-based typing. Subjects who had been exposed to COVID-19, were actively infected with it, or had recovered from it provided the deeply sampled blood TCRbeta repertoires that made up the dataset. The prospective study material was composed of cDNA or gDNA derived from T cells, B-cell-depleted T cells, or PBMCs. General findings and caveats noted by the study authors: The amount of clinical and demographic metadata varied by source and participant and was provided uncurated.

Enrolling through a virtual design, the prospective study's participants ranged in age from roughly 18 to 90 years and lived across some 22 United States geographic areas. Cohort assignment in the prospective study relied on participant-reported clinical history from a screening survey and a study questionnaire. Recovered participants in ImmuneRACE Cohort 3 were defined as having two consecutive negative NP/OP PCR tests, clearance from a healthcare professional, or resolution of symptoms. In the prospective study, whole blood, serum and a nasopharyngeal or oropharyngeal swab were collected from each participant by mobile phlebotomists. Over a roughly 2-month period, participants in the prospective study had the option of providing additional blood draws and questionnaires. Before DNA extraction, prospective study blood samples were shipped either frozen or at room temperature. Comment on this clone: The target of this receptor is not known. Per-base qualities were not stored, and no clone one base away is much larger.

The immunoSEQ Assay, a bias-controlled multiplex PCR, was used to amplify TCRbeta CDR3 regions from genomic DNA. In the original analysis: Within the assay, amplification of reference gene primers was used to estimate how many nucleated cells each sample contained. To quantify the absolute abundance of each unique TCRbeta CDR3 rearrangement, sequence reads were collapsed and filtered. Productive Simpson clonality was computed per sample as the square root of Simpson's diversity index over productive rearrangements. Imported from immuneACCESS, the table was reduced by TCRdb to in-frame sequences with V and J called. These copies leave out some clones; in studies compared against another copy, an unresolved V gene accounts for under half, and the cause of the remainder is not known. V and J calls and clone size follow that table, whereas D and trimming were derived from the DNA. The sample table lists over 250,000 clones, roughly 86% of them with a count of one. The ten top clones hold approximately 5.3% of the sample.

This receptor was identified in a woman in her twenties or thirties who had recovered from COVID-19. Sequenced sample: PBMCs or T cells enriched from blood (not recorded which).

CDR3 sequence: CASSLGAGGAGQETQYF. The nucleotides read TGTGCCAGCAGCTTGGGCGCCGGGGGGGCAGGGCAAGAGACCCAGTACTTC. The chain is encoded by TRBV5-8 joined to TRBJ2-5; TRBD2 aligns with 8 central bases. V loses 0 bases at its end and J loses 2 bases; junction bases beyond the gene matches: 9. Including the terminal cysteine and phenylalanine, the CDR3 comprises 17 residues. CDR3 DNA is the only sequence kept; it has 51 bases, read in frame from the first base. Per the germline V gene, SGHTS is the CDR1 and YDEGEE is the CDR2.